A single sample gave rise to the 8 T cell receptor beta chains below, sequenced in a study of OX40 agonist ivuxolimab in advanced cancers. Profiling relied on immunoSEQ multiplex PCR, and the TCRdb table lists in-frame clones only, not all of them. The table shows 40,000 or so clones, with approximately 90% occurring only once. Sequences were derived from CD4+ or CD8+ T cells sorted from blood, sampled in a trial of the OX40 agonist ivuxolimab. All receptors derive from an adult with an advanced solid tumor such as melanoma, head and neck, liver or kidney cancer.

In nucleotides, the CDR3 is TGTGCCTGGAGTGCCGCGGCAGATACGCAGTATTTT. Its protein product is CAWSAAADTQYF. The rearrangement joins TRBV30 to TRBJ2-3; no firm D call. V lost 1 base, J lost 4 bases, and 6 bases lay in between. The CDR3 length is 12 residues. Germline CDR1 reads GTSNPN; CDR2 reads SVGIG (reference sequence).

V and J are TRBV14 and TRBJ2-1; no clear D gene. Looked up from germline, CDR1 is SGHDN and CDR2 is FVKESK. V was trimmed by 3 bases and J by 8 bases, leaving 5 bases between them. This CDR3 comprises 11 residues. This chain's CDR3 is CASSHGYEQFF. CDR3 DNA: TGTGCCAGCAGCCATGGCTATGAGCAGTTCTTC. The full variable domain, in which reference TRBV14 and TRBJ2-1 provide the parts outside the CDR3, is EAGVTQFPSHSVIEKGQTVTLRCDPISGHDNLYWYRRVMGKEIKFLLHFVKESKQDESGMPNNRFLAERTGGTYSTLKVQPAELEDSGVYFCASSHGYEQFFGPGTRLTVL.

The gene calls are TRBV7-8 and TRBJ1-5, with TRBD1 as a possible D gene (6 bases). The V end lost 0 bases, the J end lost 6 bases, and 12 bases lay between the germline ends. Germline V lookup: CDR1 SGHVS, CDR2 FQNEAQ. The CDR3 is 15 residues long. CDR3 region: CASSLARGKVQPQHF. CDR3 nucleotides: TGTGCCAGCAGCTTAGCGAGGGGGAAGGTTCAGCCCCAGCATTTT.

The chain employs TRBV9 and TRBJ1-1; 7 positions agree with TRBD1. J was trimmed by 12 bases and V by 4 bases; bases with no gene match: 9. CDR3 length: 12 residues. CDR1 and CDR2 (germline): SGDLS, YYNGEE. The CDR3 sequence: CASSPGGGDSFF. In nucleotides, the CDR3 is TGTGCCAGCAGCCCAGGGGGAGGTGATTCTTTCTTT.

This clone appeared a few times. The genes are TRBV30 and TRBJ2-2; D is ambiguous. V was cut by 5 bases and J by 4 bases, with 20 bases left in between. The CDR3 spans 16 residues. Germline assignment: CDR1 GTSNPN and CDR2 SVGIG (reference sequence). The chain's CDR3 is CAWRGAERPFTGELFF. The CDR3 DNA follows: TGTGCCTGGCGTGGCGCTGAACGGCCTTTCACCGGGGAGCTGTTTTTT.

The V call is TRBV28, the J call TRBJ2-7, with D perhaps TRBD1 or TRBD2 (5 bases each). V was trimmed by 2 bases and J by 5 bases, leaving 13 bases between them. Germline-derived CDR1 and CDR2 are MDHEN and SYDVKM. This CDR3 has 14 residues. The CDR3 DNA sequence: TGTGCCAGCAGTTTAGAGGGCAGGGCCGACGAGCAGTACTTC. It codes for CASSLEGRADEQYF.

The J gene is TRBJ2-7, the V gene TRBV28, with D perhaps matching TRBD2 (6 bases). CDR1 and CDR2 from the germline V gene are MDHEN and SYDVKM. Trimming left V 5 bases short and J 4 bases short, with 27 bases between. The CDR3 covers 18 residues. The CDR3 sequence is CASSLFPGTGFEGYEQYF. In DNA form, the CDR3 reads TGTGCCAGCAGTCTCTTCCCGGGGACTGGCTTCGAGGGGTACGAGCAGTACTTC.

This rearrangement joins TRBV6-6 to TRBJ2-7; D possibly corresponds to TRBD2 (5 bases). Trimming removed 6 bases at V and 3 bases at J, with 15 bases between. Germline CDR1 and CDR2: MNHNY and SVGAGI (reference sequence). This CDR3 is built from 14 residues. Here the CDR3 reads CASSPRGTSYEQYF. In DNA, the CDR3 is TGTGCCAGCAGCCCCCGGGGTACCAGCTACGAGCAGTACTTC.